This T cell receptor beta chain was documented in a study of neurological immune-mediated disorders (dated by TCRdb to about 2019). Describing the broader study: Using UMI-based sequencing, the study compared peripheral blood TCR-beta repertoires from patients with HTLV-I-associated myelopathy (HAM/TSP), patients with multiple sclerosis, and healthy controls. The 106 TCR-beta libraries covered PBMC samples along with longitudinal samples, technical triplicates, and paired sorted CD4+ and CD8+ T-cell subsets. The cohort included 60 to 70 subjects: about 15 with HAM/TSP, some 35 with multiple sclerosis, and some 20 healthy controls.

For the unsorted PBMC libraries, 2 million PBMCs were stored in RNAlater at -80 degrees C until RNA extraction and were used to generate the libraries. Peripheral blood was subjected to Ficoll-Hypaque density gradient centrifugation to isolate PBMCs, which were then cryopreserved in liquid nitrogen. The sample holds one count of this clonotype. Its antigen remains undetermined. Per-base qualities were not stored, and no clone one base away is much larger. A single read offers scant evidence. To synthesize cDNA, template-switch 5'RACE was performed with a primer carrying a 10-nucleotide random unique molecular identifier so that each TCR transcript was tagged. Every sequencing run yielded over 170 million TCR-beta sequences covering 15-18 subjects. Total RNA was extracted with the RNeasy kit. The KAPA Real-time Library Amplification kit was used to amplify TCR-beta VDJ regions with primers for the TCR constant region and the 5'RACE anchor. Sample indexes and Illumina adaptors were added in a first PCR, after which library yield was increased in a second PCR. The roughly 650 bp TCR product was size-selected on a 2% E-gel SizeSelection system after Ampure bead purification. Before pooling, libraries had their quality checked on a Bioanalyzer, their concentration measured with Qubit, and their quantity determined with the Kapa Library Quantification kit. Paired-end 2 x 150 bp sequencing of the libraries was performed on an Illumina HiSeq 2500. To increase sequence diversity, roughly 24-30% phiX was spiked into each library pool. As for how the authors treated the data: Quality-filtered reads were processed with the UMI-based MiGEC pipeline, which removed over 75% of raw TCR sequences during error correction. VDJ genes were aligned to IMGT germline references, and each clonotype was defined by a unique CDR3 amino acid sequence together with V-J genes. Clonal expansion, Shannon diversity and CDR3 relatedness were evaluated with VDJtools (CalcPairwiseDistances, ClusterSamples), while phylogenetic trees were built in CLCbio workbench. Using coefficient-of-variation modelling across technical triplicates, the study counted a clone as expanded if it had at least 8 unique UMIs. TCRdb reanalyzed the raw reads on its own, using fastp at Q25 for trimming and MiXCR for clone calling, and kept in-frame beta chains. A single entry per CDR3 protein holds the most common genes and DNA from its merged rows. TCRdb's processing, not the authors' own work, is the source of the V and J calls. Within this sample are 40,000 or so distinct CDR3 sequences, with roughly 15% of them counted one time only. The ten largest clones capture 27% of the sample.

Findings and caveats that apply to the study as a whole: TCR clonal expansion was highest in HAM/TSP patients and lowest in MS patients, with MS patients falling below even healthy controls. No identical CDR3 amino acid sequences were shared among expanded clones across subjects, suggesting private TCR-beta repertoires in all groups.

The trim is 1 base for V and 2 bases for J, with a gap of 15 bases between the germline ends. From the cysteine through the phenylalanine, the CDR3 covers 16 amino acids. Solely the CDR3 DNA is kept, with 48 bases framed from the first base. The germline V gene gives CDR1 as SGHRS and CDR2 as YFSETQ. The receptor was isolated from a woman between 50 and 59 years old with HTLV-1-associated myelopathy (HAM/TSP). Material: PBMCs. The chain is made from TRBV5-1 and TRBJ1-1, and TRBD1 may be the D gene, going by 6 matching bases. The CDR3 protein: CASSLFSAGVNTEAFF. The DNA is TGCGCCAGCAGCTTGTTTTCGGCAGGGGTCAACACTGAAGCTTTCTTT.